This T cell receptor beta chain was identified in a study of OX40 agonist ivuxolimab in advanced cancers. Measured with immunoSEQ multiplex PCR; TCRdb has only the in-frame clones, and not every one. This table has tens of thousands of clones, about 89% appearing once. Trimming took 3 bases from V and 7 from J, leaving 13 bases between them. The CDR3 spans 14 residues. Germline V CDR1 and CDR2: MNHEY, SMNVEV (reference sequence). The sequence was collected from an adult with an advanced solid tumor such as melanoma, head and neck, liver or kidney cancer. The rearrangement joins TRBV27 to TRBJ1-5, with D uncertain. The source material was CD4+ or CD8+ T cells sorted from blood, sampled in a trial of the OX40 agonist ivuxolimab. CDR3 sequence: CASSFGGASQPQHF. CDR3 nucleotides: TGTGCCAGCAGTTTTGGAGGCGCGAGCCAGCCCCAGCATTTT.